The 21 T cell receptor beta chains below were found in one sample sequenced in a study of molecular identifiers for immune sequencing clone quantification. TCRdb independently ran MiXCR on the PCR reads; one entry per CDR3 protein. Among a few hundred thousand distinct CDR3 sequences listed, about 22% were seen once. The sequenced sample consisted of naive CD8+ T cells from blood, with Jurkat cell RNA spiked in. Subset indicated: FACS-sorted CD8+CD4-CCR7+CD45RA+ naive T cells. The receptors were gathered from a human donor in good health. Some libraries in this study had Jurkat cell RNA spiked in.

This clonotype was observed many times. The chain has TRBV27 and TRBJ1-5; weak D call: TRBD1 (6 bases). Trimming removed 8 bases at V and 7 bases at J, with 18 bases between. The CDR3 contains 14 residues. Germline V CDR1 and CDR2: MNHEY, SMNVEV (reference sequence). This chain's CDR3 is CASGAQGLGQPQHF. The CDR3, as DNA: TGTGCCAGCGGGGCACAGGGTTTAGGGCAGCCCCAGCATTTT.

Notes on this clonotype: Given a much more abundant clone one base away, this may be a read error. This sequence joins TRBV2 and TRBJ1-1; D possibly corresponds to TRBD1 (5 bases). Germline V gene data show CDR1 as SNHLY and CDR2 as FYNNEI. The CDR3 sequence is 15 residues long. Between the trimmed V and J ends, which lost 1 base and 6 bases, there was a span of 15 bases. The CDR3 protein is CASSEGWQGDAEAFF. CDR3 coding DNA: TGTGCCAGCAGTGAAGGTTGGCAGGGTGACGCTGAAGCTTTCTTT.

On this clonotype itself: This clone may be a read error of a much larger clone one base away. The rearrangement uses TRBV4-3 and TRBJ1-1; 7 bases align to TRBD1. Germline V gene sequence: CDR1 LGHNA, CDR2 YSLEER. CDR3 length: 13 amino acids. The CDR3 DNA reads TGCGCCAGCGGCCAAGACAGGGTGGCTGAAGCTTTCTTT. Protein product: CASGQDRVAEAFF.

This chain links TRBV29-1 with TRBJ2-7, with 11 bases lining up with TRBD2. Germline loops: CDR1 SQVTM, CDR2 ANQGSEA. This CDR3 comprises 15 residues. V lost 0 bases and J lost 6; bases outside the gene matches: 7. Here the CDR3 reads CSVEDPTSGSLEQYF. CDR3 coding DNA: TGCAGCGTTGAAGATCCAACTAGCGGGAGCCTCGAGCAGTACTTC.

A single count supports this clonotype. At one end, the junction sequence differs from germline, possibly due to a read error. The rearrangement joins TRBV11-2 to TRBJ1-2, with 8 bases that match TRBD1. Germline-derived CDR1 and CDR2 are SGHAT and FQNNGV. The CDR3 has 15 amino acids. CDR3 sequence: CASSLGQGQGYGYAF. CDR3 sequence (DNA): TGTGCCAGCAGCCTAGGACAGGGTCAGGGCTATGGCTACGCCTTC.

This clonotype showed up just once. This may come from a read error, since a much larger clone is one base off. The CDR3 loop is CAGSLTPVDGEYGYTF. The CDR3 nucleotides read TGCGCCGGCAGCTTGACCCCCGTTGACGGCGAATATGGCTACACCTTC. The J gene is TRBJ1-2, the V gene TRBV5-1; no reliable D call. The CDR3 consists of 16 residues. CDR1 is SGHRS and CDR2 is YFSETQ in the germline V gene. The whole variable domain, remainder taken from reference TRBV5-1 and TRBJ1-2, is KAGVTQTPRYLIKTRGQQVTLSCSPISGHRSVSWYQQTPGQGLQFLFEYFSETQRNKGNFPGRFSGRQFSNSRSEMNVSTLELGDSALYLCAGSLTPVDGEYGYTFGSGTRLTVV.

Concerning this clonotype: This may arise from a read error, as a much more abundant clone is one base away. The chain employs TRBV4-3 and TRBJ2-2, with 7 bases lining up with TRBD1. Germline V gene sequence: CDR1 LGHNA, CDR2 YSLEER. There are 17 residues in the CDR3. The CDR3, as DNA: TGCGCCAGCAGTCGACCCAAACAGGGGATCGACACCGGGGAGCTGTCTTTT. This codes for CASSRPKQGIDTGELSF.

V usage is TRBV7-3 and J usage is TRBJ2-1, with D possibly TRBD1 on 6 matching bases. Germline values: CDR1 SGHTA, CDR2 FQGTGA. Trimming pared 5 bases from V and 7 bases from J, leaving 24 bases between. The CDR3 has 17 residues. CDR3 in amino acids: CASSLNPGSPGTNEQFF. The CDR3, as DNA: TGTGCCAGCAGCCTCAACCCCGGGTCTCCGGGGACAAATGAGCAGTTCTTC.

The chain uses TRBV12-3 or TRBV12-4 and TRBJ2-7, with TRBD2 matching 8 bases. Trimming removed 5 bases from V and 7 bases from J; junction bases left unmatched: 7. The CDR3 is 13 residues long. The CDR3 loop reads CASSTGLEEEQYF. In DNA, the CDR3 is TGTGCCAGCAGTACGGGACTAGAGGAAGAGCAGTACTTC.

This clonotype was counted ten times or more. The rearrangement joins TRBV7-2 to TRBJ2-1; D gene ambiguous. V lost 2 bases and J 4 bases, leaving 3 bases between the germline ends. The CDR3 consists of 12 residues. From germline, CDR1 is SGHTA and CDR2 FQGNSA. CDR3 DNA: TGTGCCAGCAGCTTACAGTACAATGAGCAGTTCTTC. It is translated as CASSLQYNEQFF.

The rearrangement uses TRBV5-1 and TRBJ2-3; 7 positions match TRBD1. J lost 1 base, V lost 4 bases, and 9 bases had no gene match. The CDR3 covers 16 residues. Germline CDR1 SGHRS, CDR2 YFSETQ. CDR3 nucleotides: TGCGCCAGCAGCCAATACAGGGGTCGAGGCACAGATACGCAGTATTTT. Translation gives CASSQYRGRGTDTQYF. Supplemented by reference TRBV5-1 and TRBJ2-3, the full variable domain reads KAGVTQTPRYLIKTRGQQVTLSCSPISGHRSVSWYQQTPGQGLQFLFEYFSETQRNKGNFPGRFSGRQFSNSRSEMNVSTLELGDSALYLCASSQYRGRGTDTQYFGPGTRLTVL.

This clonotype has only a few counts. DNA for the CDR3: TGTGCCAGCAGTGAAGCCTCGACAGCTTCCTACGAGCAGTACTTC. Encoded protein: CASSEASTASYEQYF. The chain recombines TRBV2 with TRBJ2-7; tentative D call: TRBD1 (5 bases). Germline V gives CDR1 SNHLY, CDR2 FYNNEI. CDR3 length: 15 amino acids. Trimming removed 0 bases from V and 1 base from J, with 10 bases in between.

The rearrangement uses TRBV7-6 and TRBJ2-5, with TRBD1 as a possible D gene (6 bases). The CDR3 loop spans 17 amino acids. CDR1 and CDR2 (germline): SGHVS, FNYEAQ. V was pared by 5 bases and J by 0 bases, with 19 bases between. In DNA form, the CDR3 reads TGTGCCAGCAGCCCCGTTTGGCGTGGGACAAACCAAGAGACCCAGTACTTC. It yields the protein CASSPVWRGTNQETQYF.

V usage is TRBV4-1 and J usage is TRBJ1-1, with 8 bases identical to TRBD1. The V gene end was trimmed by 3 bases and the J gene end by 4 bases; junction bases not matched to a gene: 7. In germline, CDR1 is MGHRA, CDR2 YSYEKL. There are 15 residues in the CDR3. The chain's CDR3 is CASSQQGASGTEAFF. CDR3 nucleotide sequence: TGCGCCAGCAGCCAGCAGGGGGCTAGCGGCACTGAAGCTTTCTTT.

As concerns this clonotype: This CDR3 is missing its conserved last phenylalanine or tryptophan, likely due to a read error. The J gene is TRBJ1-1, the V gene TRBV3-1, with no clear D. The CDR3 is 16 residues long. Germline lookup yields CDR1 LGHDT and CDR2 YNNKEL (reference sequence). Trimming shortened V by 0 bases and J by 4 bases, and 15 bases separated the two germline ends. DNA for the CDR3: TGTGCCAGCAGCCAAGATCACCTCGGTTTGGTCACTGAAGCTTTCCTT. Translated, it gives CASSQDHLGLVTEAFL.

V and J are TRBV5-1 and TRBJ2-5; 7 positions match TRBD2. The J segment lost 4 bases and the V segment lost 4 bases, leaving 16 bases of the junction unmatched. The CDR3 covers 17 residues. Germline V gene data show CDR1 as SGHRS and CDR2 as YFSETQ. For the CDR3, the DNA is TGCGCCAGCAGCCAAATGGGAGGGCCGTGCGCAACAGAGACCCAGTACTTC. Its translation is CASSQMGGPCATETQYF.

The sample holds a few counts of this clonotype. The chain couples TRBV28 to TRBJ2-7, with D unresolved. Trimming took 3 bases from V and 3 from J, leaving 9 bases between them. Germline V lookup: CDR1 MDHEN, CDR2 SYDVKM. The CDR3 is 13 amino acids. CDR3 protein: CASSFGENYEQYF. CDR3 in DNA: TGTGCCAGCAGTTTTGGGGAAAACTACGAGCAGTACTTC.

The chain links TRBV27 to TRBJ2-3; TRBD1 or TRBD2 may be the D gene (5 bases each). V lost 3 bases and J lost 8, with 18 bases in between. This CDR3 has 15 residues. CDR1 and CDR2 from the germline V gene are MNHEY and SMNVEV (reference sequence). The CDR3 protein is CASSFLGTATGTQYF. DNA for the CDR3: TGTGCCAGCAGTTTCCTCGGGACGGCCACGGGTACGCAGTATTTT.

This clonotype was counted at least ten times. The CDR3 bases are TGTGCCAGCAGCTTAATCCGTTGGGGCCAGGGGACCTACGAGCAGTACTTC. Translation gives CASSLIRWGQGTYEQYF. The gene calls are TRBV7-9 and TRBJ2-7, with D perhaps TRBD1 (6 bases). This CDR3 contains 17 residues. V lost 2 bases and J lost 2, with 19 bases in between. Germline CDR1 is SEHNR and CDR2 is FQNEAQ (reference sequence).

The sample holds many counts of this clonotype. V gene TRBV7-8 combines with J gene TRBJ1-2; D perhaps matches TRBD1 (5 bases). This CDR3 has 14 residues. Trimming removed 5 bases from V and 8 bases from J, with 18 bases in between. In germline, CDR1 is SGHVS, CDR2 FQNEAQ. The CDR3 is CASSPLRVPFGYTF. CDR3 DNA: TGTGCCAGCAGCCCGCTCAGGGTTCCCTTCGGCTACACCTTC.

V usage is TRBV19 and J usage is TRBJ1-6; 7 bases agree with TRBD1. J lost 0 bases, V lost 5 bases, and 7 bases had no gene match. The CDR3 runs to 17 residues. Germline assignment: CDR1 LNHDA and CDR2 SQIVND (reference sequence). The chain's CDR3 is CASSFRTGLSYNSPLHF. CDR3 nucleotides: TGTGCCAGTAGTTTCCGGACAGGCCTCTCCTATAATTCACCCCTCCACTTT.